A selection of T cell receptor beta chains follows, all from one sample in a study of blood T cell repertoires in COVID-19. Repertoires were generated with immunoSEQ multiplex PCR, while TCRdb's copy carries only in-frame clones and drops some. The data show under 300,000 clones, with 89% seen just once and 3.5% to 5% held by the top ten. The sample consisted of peripheral blood. These receptors were taken from a woman between 35 and 50 years old who had recovered from COVID-19. The CDR3 runs from the conserved cysteine through the conserved F or W. The D gene is left open where the match is weak. Where a row states a size, it is once, few, many or the class of an expanded clone; other rows omit it.

TRBV28	TRBD2	-	TRBJ2-5	CASSLWGTSGRETQYF	TGTGCCAGCAGTTTATGGGGGACTAGCGGGAGAGAGACCCAGTACTTC
TRBV4-1	-	-	TRBJ2-3	CASSRRGGTQYF	TGCGCCAGCAGCCGGCGTGGAGGTACGCAGTATTTT
TRBV28	-	-	TRBJ2-1	CASQGYYNEQFF	TGTGCCTCCCAGGGGTACTACAATGAGCAGTTCTTC
TRBV29-1	TRBD2	-	TRBJ2-1	CSGTGTSGFSSYNEQFF	TGCAGTGGTACCGGGACTAGCGGTTTTAGCTCCTACAATGAGCAGTTCTTC
TRBV7-9	TRBD1	-	TRBJ2-2	CASSLDYTGGNTGELFF	TGTGCCAGCAGCTTAGATTATACAGGGGGAAACACCGGGGAGCTGTTTTTT
TRBV6-5	TRBD1	once	TRBJ1-1	CASSWDRGLNTEAFF	TGTGCCAGCAGTTGGGACAGGGGACTGAACACTGAAGCTTTCTTT
TRBV4-1	TRBD1	-	TRBJ2-3	CASSRIGQGRGTDTQYF	TGCGCCAGCAGCCGGATAGGACAGGGAAGGGGCACAGATACGCAGTATTTT
TRBV4-2	TRBD2	-	TRBJ2-7	CASSQVLAESYEQYF	TGTGCCAGCAGCCAAGTTCTAGCGGAGTCCTACGAGCAGTACTTC
TRBV29-1	TRBD1	-	TRBJ1-5	CSAPTGGNQPQHF	TGCAGCGCTCCGACAGGGGGCAATCAGCCCCAGCATTTT
TRBV2	-	-	TRBJ2-2	CASRLRDSNTGELFF	TGTGCCAGCAGACTCCGGGACTCCAACACCGGGGAGCTGTTTTTT
TRBV6-5	TRBD1	-	TRBJ1-4	CASRETGDVEKLFF	TGTGCCAGCAGGGAGACAGGGGATGTTGAAAAACTGTTTTTT
TRBV5-8	-	-	TRBJ2-1	CASSLRGINEQFF	TGTGCCAGCAGCCTCCGGGGGATCAATGAGCAGTTCTTC
TRBV10-3	TRBD2	-	TRBJ2-1	CAISANIAGGPGEQFF	TGTGCCATCAGTGCCAATATAGCGGGAGGACCGGGTGAGCAGTTCTTC
TRBV5-1	TRBD1	-	TRBJ2-7	CASSATGVDEQYF	TGCGCCAGCAGCGCGACAGGGGTCGACGAGCAGTACTTC
TRBV7-2	-	-	TRBJ2-1	CASSSLENEQFF	TGTGCCAGCAGCTCTTTAGAGAATGAGCAGTTCTTC
TRBV25-1	TRBD2	-	TRBJ2-1	CASSEPGLAGMEQFF	TGTGCCAGCAGTGAACCGGGACTAGCGGGGATGGAGCAGTTCTTC
TRBV3-1/TRBV3-2	-	-	TRBJ2-6	CASSQDAGGKTSGANVLTF	TGTGCCAGCAGCCAAGACGCAGGGGGGAAAACCTCTGGGGCCAACGTCCTGACTTTC
TRBV10-2	TRBD2	-	TRBJ2-1	CASSLAGHDNEQFF	TGCGCCAGCAGCCTAGCGGGTCACGACAATGAGCAGTTCTTC
TRBV11-2	TRBD2	-	TRBJ2-1	CASSFRGGKGNEQFF	TGTGCCAGCAGTTTTCGCGGGGGGAAGGGAAATGAGCAGTTCTTC
TRBV3-1/TRBV3-2	-	-	TRBJ1-5	CASSQDSSPGNQPQHF	TGTGCCAGCAGCCAAGATTCCTCTCCCGGGAATCAGCCCCAGCATTTT
TRBV6-5	TRBD2	-	TRBJ2-5	CASSPTSGPLETQYF	TGTGCCAGCAGTCCGACTAGCGGCCCTTTAGAGACCCAGTACTTC
TRBV14	-	-	TRBJ1-1	CASSPPGGAVTEAFF	TGTGCCAGCAGCCCGCCGGGAGGGGCAGTAACTGAAGCTTTCTTT
TRBV5-4	TRBD2	-	TRBJ2-2	CASSLEWASGSETGELFF	TGTGCCAGCAGCTTGGAATGGGCTAGCGGGAGCGAAACCGGGGAGCTGTTTTTT
TRBV21-1	-	-	TRBJ1-2	CASSKLGIGGQGLGYTF	TGTGCCAGCAGCAAACTTGGTATTGGGGGACAGGGGCTTGGCTACACCTTC
TRBV5-6	-	-	TRBJ1-5	CASSLQNQPQHF	TGTGCCAGCAGCTTGCAGAATCAGCCCCAGCATTTT
TRBV2	-	-	TRBJ2-7	CASTAITYEQYF	TGTGCCAGCACCGCGATTACCTACGAGCAGTACTTC
TRBV21-1	-	-	TRBJ2-5	CASSKGTGYQETQYF	TGTGCCAGCAGCAAAGGAACAGGGTACCAAGAGACCCAGTACTTC
TRBV28	TRBD1	-	TRBJ1-2	CASSFRDRVKGYTF	TGTGCCAGCAGTTTTCGCGACAGGGTGAAAGGCTACACCTTC
TRBV5-5	-	-	TRBJ1-1	CASSRVDRNTEAFF	TGTGCCAGCAGCCGGGTAGACCGGAACACTGAAGCTTTCTTT
TRBV5-6	TRBD2	-	TRBJ2-1	CASSLTSGAYNEQFF	TGTGCCAGCAGCTTGACTAGCGGAGCCTACAATGAGCAGTTCTTC
TRBV6-6	-	-	TRBJ2-7	CASSYSPPNYEQYF	TGTGCCAGCAGTTATTCTCCCCCTAACTACGAGCAGTACTTC
TRBV28	TRBD2	-	TRBJ2-3	CASSYPGTSGGADTQYF	TGTGCCAGCAGTTACCCCGGGACTAGCGGGGGGGCAGATACGCAGTATTTT
TRBV3-1/TRBV3-2	TRBD1	-	TRBJ2-5	CASSTRDRVNEYQETQYF	TGTGCCAGCAGTACCAGGGACAGGGTTAATGAATACCAAGAGACCCAGTACTTC
TRBV5-5	TRBD1	-	TRBJ2-7	CASSLIFPGGYDEQYF	TGTGCCAGCAGCTTGATCTTTCCAGGGGGTTACGACGAGCAGTACTTC
TRBV19	-	once	TRBJ1-1	CASSFGQTEAFF	TGTGCCAGTAGTTTCGGACAAACTGAAGCTTTCTTT
TRBV23-1	-	-	TRBJ1-1	CASSQSIGSTEAFF	TGCGCCAGCAGTCAATCAATTGGTAGCACTGAAGCTTTCTTT
TRBV19	-	few	TRBJ1-6	CASSIRGFNSPLHF	TGTGCCAGTAGTATCAGGGGTTTTAATTCACCCCTCCACTTT
TRBV3-1/TRBV3-2	-	-	TRBJ2-2	CASSQALRQNTGELFF	TGTGCCAGCAGCCAAGCTTTGCGACAGAACACCGGGGAGCTGTTTTTT
TRBV19	-	once	TRBJ2-1	CASSLDQVDNEQFF	TGTGCCAGTAGTTTAGACCAGGTTGACAATGAGCAGTTCTTC
TRBV10-3	-	-	TRBJ1-2	CAIFGEKGYTF	TGTGCCATCTTCGGGGAAAAAGGCTACACCTTC
TRBV19	-	-	TRBJ2-1	CASSIRHSLRSSSYNEQFF	TGTGCCAGTAGTATTCGTCACTCTTTGCGGAGTAGCTCCTACAATGAGCAGTTCTTC
TRBV7-3	-	few	TRBJ1-1	CASSLRLAPWGFMDGDDSKTEAFF	TGTGCCAGCAGCTTAAGGTTGGCCCCGTGGGGTTTTATGGACGGGGATGATTCGAAAACTGAAGCTTTCTTT
TRBV3-1/TRBV3-2	TRBD2	-	TRBJ2-3	CASSQEGGDTDTQYF	TGTGCCAGCAGCCAAGAGGGGGGGGACACAGATACGCAGTATTTT
TRBV2	-	-	TRBJ1-2	CASSERNYGYTF	TGTGCCAGCAGCGAGAGAAACTATGGCTACACCTTC
TRBV7-9	-	-	TRBJ1-1	CASSLSPGETEAFF	TGTGCCAGCAGCTTATCGCCGGGGGAGACTGAAGCTTTCTTT
TRBV27	TRBD2	-	TRBJ2-3	CASSLREDTDTQYF	TGTGCCAGCAGTTTACGGGAGGACACAGATACGCAGTATTTT
TRBV2	-	-	TRBJ2-3	CARPRAGEADTQYF	TGTGCCAGACCTAGGGCAGGGGAAGCAGATACGCAGTATTTT
TRBV28	TRBD1	-	TRBJ2-5	CASRLVGQMKETQYF	TGTGCCAGCAGACTTGTGGGACAGATGAAGGAGACCCAGTACTTC
TRBV5-4	TRBD2	-	TRBJ2-1	CASSLSSGGGQFF	TGTGCCAGCAGCTTGTCCAGCGGGGGTGGGCAGTTCTTC
TRBV11-3	TRBD1	-	TRBJ2-2	CASSSRQGPNTGELFF	TGTGCCAGCAGCTCCAGACAGGGGCCGAACACCGGGGAGCTGTTTTTT
TRBV5-4	-	once	TRBJ2-3	CASSLAVGGGADTQYF	TGTGCCAGCAGCTTGGCCGTGGGGGGGGGCGCAGATACGCAGTATTTT
TRBV4-1	-	once	TRBJ1-2	CASSHTPVVEDRVYTF	TGCGCCAGCAGCCACACACCTGTTGTAGAAGATCGGGTCTACACCTTC
TRBV4-3	-	-	TRBJ2-3	CASSQDRPWGPSTDTQYF	TGCGCCAGCAGCCAAGATCGGCCGTGGGGGCCGTCCACAGATACGCAGTATTTT